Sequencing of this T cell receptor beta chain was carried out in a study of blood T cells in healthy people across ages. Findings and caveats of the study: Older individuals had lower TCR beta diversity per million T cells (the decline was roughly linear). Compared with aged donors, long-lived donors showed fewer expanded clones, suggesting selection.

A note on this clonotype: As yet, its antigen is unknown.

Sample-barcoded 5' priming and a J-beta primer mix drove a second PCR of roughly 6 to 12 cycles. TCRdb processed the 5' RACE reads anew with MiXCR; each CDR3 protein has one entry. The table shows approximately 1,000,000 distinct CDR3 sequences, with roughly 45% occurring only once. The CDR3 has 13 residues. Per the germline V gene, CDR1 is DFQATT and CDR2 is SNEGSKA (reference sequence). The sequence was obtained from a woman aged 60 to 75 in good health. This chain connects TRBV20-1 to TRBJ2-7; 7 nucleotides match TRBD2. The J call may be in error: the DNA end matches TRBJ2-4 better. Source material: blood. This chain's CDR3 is CSASPSGNAIQYF. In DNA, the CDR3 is TGCAGTGCTAGTCCAAGCGGGAACGCCATTCAGTACTTC.